These T cell receptor beta chains were read from a single sample in a study of T cell responses to AZD1222 COVID-19 vaccine. Sequencing used immunoSEQ multiplex PCR; TCRdb keeps in-frame clones, though not all of them. Among about 170,000 clones listed, around nine tenths were seen once. The sequenced sample was peripheral blood, obtained 28 days after the second AZD1222 dose. The receptor source for this set is an adult who received the AZD1222 COVID-19 vaccine. Each CDR3 is given with its conserved first and last residue. D genes are given only for firm matches.

cdr3_nt: TGTGCCAGCAGCTTAGTGGAGCCCGAAAACATTCAGTACTTC
cdr3_aa: CASSLVEPENIQYF
d_call: -
j_call: TRBJ2-4
v_call: TRBV7-9

cdr3_nt: TGCGCCAGCAGCTTAGGCGCATACAATGAGCAGTTCTTC
cdr3_aa: CASSLGAYNEQFF
d_call: -
j_call: TRBJ2-1
v_call: TRBV5-1

cdr3_nt: TGTGCCAGCAGCCCGTCCCGGGACTTCAATGAGCAGTTCTTC
cdr3_aa: CASSPSRDFNEQFF
d_call: -
j_call: TRBJ2-1
v_call: TRBV5-4

cdr3_nt: TGCGCCAGCAGCCAATCTCCGTGGCAATCTTACGAGCAGTACTTC
cdr3_aa: CASSQSPWQSYEQYF
d_call: -
j_call: TRBJ2-7
v_call: TRBV4-1

cdr3_nt: TGCAGTGCTAGGGACAGAGGGGGCTACACCTTC
cdr3_aa: CSARDRGGYTF
d_call: -
j_call: TRBJ1-2
v_call: TRBV20-1

cdr3_nt: TGTGCCAGCTCCATGGGGGTCACTGAAGCTTTCTTT
cdr3_aa: CASSMGVTEAFF
d_call: -
j_call: TRBJ1-1
v_call: TRBV7-9

cdr3_nt: TGTGCCAGCAGTTTAGGGCAACATTCACCCCTCCACTTT
cdr3_aa: CASSLGQHSPLHF
d_call: -
j_call: TRBJ1-6
v_call: TRBV12-3/TRBV12-4

cdr3_nt: TGTGCCAGCAGACCGGGCTCGGCGGATACTGAAGCTTTCTTT
cdr3_aa: CASRPGSADTEAFF
d_call: -
j_call: TRBJ1-1
v_call: TRBV4-2

cdr3_nt: TGTGCCAGCAGTGGACGGGGGGCCGGGGAGCTGTTTTTT
cdr3_aa: CASSGRGAGELFF
d_call: TRBD2
j_call: TRBJ2-2
v_call: TRBV2

cdr3_nt: TGTGCCAGCAGCTTGTCGAGGGCCCAATGGCAGCCCCAGCATTTT
cdr3_aa: CASSLSRAQWQPQHF
d_call: -
j_call: TRBJ1-5
v_call: TRBV5-6

cdr3_nt: TGCGCCAGCAGCCAAGGGACGGCTAGCACAGATACGCAGTATTTT
cdr3_aa: CASSQGTASTDTQYF
d_call: -
j_call: TRBJ2-3
v_call: TRBV4-3

cdr3_nt: TGTGCCAGCAGTAAAACAAGGGGGGCGGCTCAGCCCCAGCATTTT
cdr3_aa: CASSKTRGAAQPQHF
d_call: -
j_call: TRBJ1-5
v_call: TRBV6-2/TRBV6-3

cdr3_nt: TGTGCCAGTAGTATAGGGGGAGACTTATTGAATGAGCAGTTCTTC
cdr3_aa: CASSIGGDLLNEQFF
d_call: -
j_call: TRBJ2-1
v_call: TRBV19